This T cell receptor (beta chain) was sequenced for a study of blood T cell repertoires in COVID-19. The wider study: Material from acute and convalescent COVID-19 was sourced from the United States, Italy and Spain. T cells, B-cell-depleted T cells, or PBMCs supplied cDNA or gDNA.

Methods used by the authors: Reference gene primer amplification in the assay estimated nucleated cell counts. Here immunoSEQ multiplex PCR was the method, and the copy in TCRdb shows in-frame clones only, minus some. D and trimming come from the DNA, and the V and J calls and clone size come from that table. Here the sample spans roughly 100,000 clones, around 92% being singletons. Sequenced: peripheral blood. This TCR was sampled from a woman aged 55-70 years with acute or convalescent COVID-19.

The CDR3 reads CASSLLQTGGGTEAFF. The CDR3, as DNA: TGTGCCAGCAGCTTACTCCAGACAGGGGGCGGGACTGAAGCTTTCTTT. The J gene is TRBJ1-1, the V gene TRBV11-3, with TRBD1 matching over 10 bases. The CDR3 spans 16 residues. Unmatched junction bases numbered 8, after V lost 2 bases and J lost 5 bases. The germline gives CDR1 SGHNT, CDR2 YENEEA.